The rows below give T cell receptor beta chains drawn from one sample of a study of Ad26.COV2.S vaccination and SARS-CoV-2 variants. Data came from immunoSEQ multiplex PCR; TCRdb stores just in-frame clones and leaves some out. The data show about 410,000 clones, with roughly 90% seen just once and over 1.5% held by the top ten. Sample: peripheral blood, taken in a trial of Ad26.COV2.S vaccine versus placebo. The receptors come from a person between 18 and 65 years old who received the Ad26.COV2.S COVID-19 vaccine or a placebo. The CDR3 runs from the conserved cysteine through the conserved F or W. D genes are given only for firm matches. The size entry is marked missing in some rows and otherwise reads once, few, many or a size class.

.,.,TRBJ2-2,TRBV4-1,CASSQPFLRGGADTGELFF,TGCGCCAGCAGCCAACCCTTCCTAAGGGGAGGAGCGGACACCGGGGAGCTGTTTTTT
few,TRBD2,TRBJ2-1,TRBV5-1,CASTPVAGGPLSYNEQFF,TGCGCCAGCACACCCGTAGCGGGAGGGCCTCTTTCCTACAATGAGCAGTTCTTC
once,TRBD1,TRBJ1-2,TRBV6-1,CASSEAWTGYGYTF,TGTGCCAGCAGTGAAGCCTGGACAGGCTATGGCTACACCTTC
.,.,TRBJ2-7,TRBV9,CASSVTGDSPNEQYF,TGTGCCAGCAGCGTAACCGGGGATTCTCCCAACGAGCAGTACTTC
.,.,TRBJ1-2,TRBV4-3,CASSLDRNTNYGYTF,TGCGCCAGCAGCCTCGACAGGAACACTAACTATGGCTACACCTTC
once,.,TRBJ2-7,TRBV29-1,CSVEEGTSPYEQYF,TGCAGCGTTGAAGAGGGAACTAGCCCCTACGAGCAGTACTTC
once,.,TRBJ2-7,TRBV7-2,CASSPNSYEQYF,TGTGCCAGCAGCCCGAACTCCTACGAGCAGTACTTC
.,TRBD1,TRBJ1-6,TRBV6-5,CASSYAGTVNSPLHF,TGTGCCAGCAGTTACGCCGGGACAGTGAATTCACCCCTCCACTTT
.,.,TRBJ2-6,TRBV3-1/TRBV3-2,CASSRGSGGANVLTF,TGTGCCAGCAGTCGGGGGTCCGGTGGGGCCAACGTCCTGACTTTC
.,.,TRBJ2-2,TRBV5-1,CASSLGNTGELFF,TGCGCCAGCAGCTTGGGGAACACCGGGGAGCTGTTTTTT
.,TRBD1,TRBJ1-3,TRBV7-9,CASSSLGQGTGNTIYF,TGTGCCAGCAGCTCCCTCGGACAGGGCACTGGAAACACCATATATTTT
.,.,TRBJ2-5,TRBV7-2,CASRAVLFETQYF,TGTGCCAGCAGGGCCGTTCTTTTCGAGACCCAGTACTTC
.,TRBD1,TRBJ1-2,TRBV5-4,CASSLVSRGRLSGYTF,TGTGCCAGCAGCTTGGTCAGCAGGGGGCGCCTATCGGGCTACACCTTC
.,.,TRBJ1-1,TRBV6-4,CASSDRPNTEAFF,TGTGCCAGCAGTGACCGGCCGAACACTGAAGCTTTCTTT
few,TRBD2,TRBJ2-1,TRBV7-9,CASSSTSGRHNEQFF,TGTGCCAGCAGCTCGACTAGCGGGAGGCACAATGAGCAGTTCTTC
.,TRBD1,TRBJ2-7,TRBV10-3,CAISSGTGGYEQYF,TGTGCCATCAGTTCCGGGACAGGGGGCTACGAGCAGTACTTC
.,.,TRBJ2-7,TRBV6-2/TRBV6-3,CASSYSNSGAGSYEQYF,TGTGCCAGCAGTTACTCGAACTCCGGGGCGGGCTCCTACGAGCAGTACTTC
.,TRBD1,TRBJ1-6,TRBV5-1,CASSPGGTENSPLHF,TGCGCCAGCAGCCCTGGAGGGACAGAAAATTCACCCCTCCACTTT
.,.,TRBJ2-7,TRBV2,CASSQGRIRPQYF,TGTGCCAGCAGTCAAGGCCGAATACGCCCACAGTACTTC
.,.,TRBJ2-7,TRBV5-6,CASSRVRPYEQYF,TGTGCCAGCAGTCGGGTCAGGCCCTACGAGCAGTACTTC
once,.,TRBJ2-1,TRBV6-5,CASSYEGSTSYNEQFF,TGTGCCAGCAGTTACGAGGGGTCCACCTCCTACAATGAGCAGTTCTTC
.,TRBD2,TRBJ2-7,TRBV11-2,CASGGLAGYEQYF,TGTGCCAGCGGTGGACTAGCGGGCTACGAGCAGTACTTC
few,.,TRBJ2-2,TRBV9,CASSVESGTGELFF,TGTGCCAGCAGCGTCGAGTCAGGGACCGGGGAGCTGTTTTTT
.,.,TRBJ2-2,TRBV7-9,CASSLGGSGTGELFF,TGTGCCAGCAGCTTAGGGGGTAGCGGCACCGGGGAGCTGTTTTTT
.,.,TRBJ2-7,TRBV4-1,CASSQEATAYEQYF,TGCGCCAGCAGCCAAGAGGCCACAGCCTACGAGCAGTACTTC
.,TRBD1,TRBJ2-2,TRBV6-5,CASSWTGAPNTGELFF,TGTGCCAGCAGTTGGACAGGGGCGCCGAACACCGGGGAGCTGTTTTTT
.,.,TRBJ2-7,TRBV7-9,CASSLVSYEQYF,TGTGCCAGCAGCTTAGTCTCCTACGAGCAGTACTTC
.,.,TRBJ2-7,TRBV7-9,CASSSQDSEQYF,TGTGCCAGCAGCTCGCAGGATTCCGAGCAGTACTTC
.,.,TRBJ2-7,TRBV28,CASTRKAYEQYF,TGTGCCAGCACTCGGAAGGCCTACGAGCAGTACTTC
once,.,TRBJ2-5,TRBV7-2,CASSRDRGGETQYF,TGTGCCAGCAGTCGAGACAGGGGAGGGGAGACCCAGTACTTC
.,.,TRBJ2-1,TRBV3-1/TRBV3-2,CASSSGTLTDRFF,TGTGCCAGCAGTTCCGGGACCTTGACAGATAGGTTCTTC
.,.,TRBJ2-1,TRBV10-1,CATRAEDEQFF,TGCGCCACCCGGGCCGAGGATGAGCAGTTCTTC
.,.,TRBJ2-5,TRBV5-4,CASSLESSILQETQYF,TGTGCCAGCAGCTTGGAGAGTTCCATTCTCCAAGAGACCCAGTACTTC
.,TRBD2,TRBJ2-3,TRBV6-1,CASSETSGRLSTDTQYF,TGTGCCAGCAGTGAGACTAGCGGGAGGCTTTCCACAGATACGCAGTATTTT
once,.,TRBJ2-3,TRBV5-1,CASSLAAPGPDTQYF,TGCGCCAGCAGCTTGGCGGCTCCTGGCCCAGATACGCAGTATTTT
.,.,TRBJ2-5,TRBV28,CASSGLLGETQYF,TGTGCCAGCAGTGGACTATTGGGGGAGACCCAGTACTTC
.,TRBD1,TRBJ2-3,TRBV4-1,CASSTRTGSDTQYF,TGCGCCAGCAGCACCCGGACAGGTTCAGATACGCAGTATTTT
.,.,TRBJ2-5,TRBV6-2/TRBV6-3,CASSSFFRLPVGTQYF,TGTGCCAGCAGTTCGTTTTTTAGGCTCCCCGTGGGGACCCAGTACTTC
.,.,TRBJ2-1,TRBV7-9,CASSPPWAPYNEQFF,TGTGCCAGCAGCCCGCCTTGGGCCCCCTACAATGAGCAGTTCTTC
.,TRBD2,TRBJ2-3,TRBV10-2,CASCLAGADTQYF,TGCGCCAGCTGTCTAGCGGGAGCAGATACGCAGTATTTT
.,.,TRBJ2-7,TRBV29-1,CSVEVPLRGLDYEQYF,TGCAGCGTTGAAGTCCCGCTGAGGGGGTTGGACTACGAGCAGTACTTC
.,.,TRBJ1-5,TRBV19,CASSARQPLEPQHF,TGTGCCAGTAGTGCTCGACAGCCGTTAGAGCCCCAGCATTTT
.,.,TRBJ2-2,TRBV2,CASSIRADTGELFF,TGTGCCAGCAGTATAAGGGCCGACACCGGGGAGCTGTTTTTT
.,.,TRBJ2-3,TRBV10-3,CATRGSDTQYF,TGTGCTACAAGAGGCTCAGATACGCAGTATTTT
few,.,TRBJ1-1,TRBV6-5,CASSYGVAGVEAFF,TGTGCCAGCAGTTACGGCGTGGCGGGGGTGGAAGCTTTCTTT
.,TRBD1,TRBJ1-2,TRBV10-3,CAIRETQGAGYGYTF,TGTGCCATCAGGGAGACACAGGGGGCAGGCTATGGCTACACCTTC
.,.,TRBJ1-1,TRBV5-4,CASSLRDGWDNTEAFF,TGTGCCAGCAGCTTGCGTGACGGCTGGGATAACACTGAAGCTTTCTTT